These 4 T cell receptor beta chains were sequenced from one sample in a study of T cells in Graves' hyperthyroidism and ophthalmopathy. Amplified TCR beta CDR3 regions derived from RNA transcripts. The HTBI primer set served for first-round RT-PCR of the TCR CDR3. TCRdb fed the multiplex PCR reads into MiXCR, producing one record per CDR3 protein. The table records about 420,000 distinct CDR3 sequences, less than 20% of them present only once. The sample was blood. These TCRs come from a woman aged 18-35 years with Graves' hyperthyroidism.

This clonotype was seen a few times. This chain joins TRBV6-1 and TRBJ2-2; 10 bases line up with TRBD2. Germline assignment: CDR1 MNHNS and CDR2 SASEGT. The CDR3 sequence is 18 residues long. Trimming cost V 6 bases and J 0 bases; bases outside gene matches: 10. The CDR3 DNA follows: TGTGCCAGCAGCCCCTATCTAGCGGGGGTGACGAACACCGGGGAGCTGTTTTTT. This sequence encodes CASSPYLAGVTNTGELFF.

This clonotype was picked up many times. The chain is built from TRBV15 and TRBJ2-7, with 7 bases lining up with TRBD1. Germline CDR1 and CDR2: LNHNV and YYDKDF (reference sequence). CDR3 size: 14 residues. The trim removed 5 bases at V and 3 bases at J, leaving 7 bases unmatched. CDR3 in amino acids: CATSGPGQFYEQYF. The DNA of the CDR3 is TGTGCCACCAGCGGACCGGGACAGTTCTACGAGCAGTACTTC.

This clonotype has at least ten counts. The CDR3 DNA reads as TGTGCCAGCAGCAACAACAGGGGGGACTACGAGCAGTACTTC. Encoded protein: CASSNNRGDYEQYF. This rearrangement joins TRBV7-9 to TRBJ2-7; 8 positions match TRBD1. Trimming at V came to 5 bases and at J to 3 bases, leaving 6 bases not matched to a gene. CDR1 is SEHNR and CDR2 is FQNEAQ in the germline V gene (reference sequence). This CDR3 has 14 residues.

Many counts were recorded for this clonotype. This chain uses TRBV12-3 or TRBV12-4 with TRBJ2-1; maybe TRBD2 (6 bases). This CDR3 has 15 residues. V lost 6 bases and J 7 bases, leaving 19 bases between the germline ends. Here the CDR3 DNA reads TGTGCCAGCAGCTCCCTAGCGAAAGGCGTAAATGAGCAGTTCTTC. Its translation is CASSSLAKGVNEQFF.